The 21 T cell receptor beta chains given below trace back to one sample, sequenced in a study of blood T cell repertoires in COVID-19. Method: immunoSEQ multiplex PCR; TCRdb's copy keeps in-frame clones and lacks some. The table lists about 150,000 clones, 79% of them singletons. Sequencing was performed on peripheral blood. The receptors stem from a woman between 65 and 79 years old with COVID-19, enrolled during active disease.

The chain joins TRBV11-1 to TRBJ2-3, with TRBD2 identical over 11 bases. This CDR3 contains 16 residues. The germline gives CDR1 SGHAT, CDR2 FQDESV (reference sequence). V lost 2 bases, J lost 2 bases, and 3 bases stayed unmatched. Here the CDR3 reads CASSLTSGGHTDTQYF. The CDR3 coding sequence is TGTGCCAGCAGCTTAACTAGCGGGGGACACACAGATACGCAGTATTTT.

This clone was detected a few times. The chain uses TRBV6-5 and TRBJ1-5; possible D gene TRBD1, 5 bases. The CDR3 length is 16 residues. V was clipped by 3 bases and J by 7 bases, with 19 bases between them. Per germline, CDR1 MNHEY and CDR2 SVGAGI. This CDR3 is CASSYYRGGVKQPQHF. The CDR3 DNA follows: TGTGCCAGCAGTTATTATCGGGGAGGGGTAAAGCAGCCCCAGCATTTT.

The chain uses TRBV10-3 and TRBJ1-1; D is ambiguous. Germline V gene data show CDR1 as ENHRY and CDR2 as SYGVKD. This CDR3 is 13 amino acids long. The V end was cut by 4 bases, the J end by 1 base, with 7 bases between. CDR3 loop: CAISGRRNTEAFF. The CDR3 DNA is TGTGCCATCAGTGGCCGGAGGAACACTGAAGCTTTCTTT.

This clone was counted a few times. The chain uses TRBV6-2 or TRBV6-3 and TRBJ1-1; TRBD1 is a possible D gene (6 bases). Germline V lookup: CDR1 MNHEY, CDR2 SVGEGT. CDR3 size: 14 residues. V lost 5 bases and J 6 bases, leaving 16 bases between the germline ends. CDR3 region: CASSIRGGVSEAFF. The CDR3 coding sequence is TGTGCCAGCAGTATCAGGGGTGGCGTGTCTGAAGCTTTCTTT.

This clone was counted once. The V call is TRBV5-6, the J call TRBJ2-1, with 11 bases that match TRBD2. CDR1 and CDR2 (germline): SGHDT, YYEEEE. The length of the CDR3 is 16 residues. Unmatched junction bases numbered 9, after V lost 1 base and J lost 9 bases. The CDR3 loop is CASSLSSGGLGGEQFF. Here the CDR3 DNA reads TGTGCCAGCAGCTTGTCTAGCGGGGGGTTGGGCGGTGAGCAGTTCTTC.

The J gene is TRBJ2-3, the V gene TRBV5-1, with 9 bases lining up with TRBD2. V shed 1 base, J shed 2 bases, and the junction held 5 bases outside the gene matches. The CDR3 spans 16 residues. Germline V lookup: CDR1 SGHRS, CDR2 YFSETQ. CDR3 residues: CASSLSLAGSTDTQYF. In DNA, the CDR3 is TGCGCCAGCAGCTTGAGCCTAGCGGGATCCACAGATACGCAGTATTTT. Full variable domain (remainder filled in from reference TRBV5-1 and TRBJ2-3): KAGVTQTPRYLIKTRGQQVTLSCSPISGHRSVSWYQQTPGQGLQFLFEYFSETQRNKGNFPGRFSGRQFSNSRSEMNVSTLELGDSALYLCASSLSLAGSTDTQYFGPGTRLTVL.

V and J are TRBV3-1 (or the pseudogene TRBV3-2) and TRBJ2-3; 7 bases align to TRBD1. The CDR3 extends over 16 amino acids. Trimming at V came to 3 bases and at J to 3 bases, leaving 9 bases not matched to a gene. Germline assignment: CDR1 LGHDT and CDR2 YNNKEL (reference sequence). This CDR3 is CASSHSTGLTTDTQYF. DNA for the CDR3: TGTGCCAGCAGCCATTCGACAGGGCTAACGACAGATACGCAGTATTTT.

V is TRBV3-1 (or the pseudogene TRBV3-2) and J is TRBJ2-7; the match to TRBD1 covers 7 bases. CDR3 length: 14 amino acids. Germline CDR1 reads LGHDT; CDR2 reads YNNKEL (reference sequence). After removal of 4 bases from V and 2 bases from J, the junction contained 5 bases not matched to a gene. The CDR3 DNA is TGTGCCAGCAGCCTTGGGACAGCCGCCTACGAGCAGTACTTC. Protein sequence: CASSLGTAAYEQYF.

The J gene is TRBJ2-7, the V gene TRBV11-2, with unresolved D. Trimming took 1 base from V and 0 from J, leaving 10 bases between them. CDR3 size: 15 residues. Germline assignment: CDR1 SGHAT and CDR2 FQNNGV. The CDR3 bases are TGTGCCAGCAGCTTAGGGTTCGGTAGCTCCTACGAGCAGTACTTC. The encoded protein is CASSLGFGSSYEQYF.

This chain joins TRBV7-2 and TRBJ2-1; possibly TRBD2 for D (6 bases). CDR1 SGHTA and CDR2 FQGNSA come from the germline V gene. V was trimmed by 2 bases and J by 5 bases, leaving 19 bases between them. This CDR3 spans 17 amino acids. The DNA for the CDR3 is TGTGCCAGCAGCTTAAGACACCTTGGCGGGGTAAACAATGAGCAGTTCTTC. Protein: CASSLRHLGGVNNEQFF.

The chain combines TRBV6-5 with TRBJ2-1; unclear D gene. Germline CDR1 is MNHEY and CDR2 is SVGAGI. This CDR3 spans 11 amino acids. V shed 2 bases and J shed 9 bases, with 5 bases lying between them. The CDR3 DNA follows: TGTGCCAGCAGTTACAACGGTGAGCAGTTCTTC. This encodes CASSYNGEQFF.

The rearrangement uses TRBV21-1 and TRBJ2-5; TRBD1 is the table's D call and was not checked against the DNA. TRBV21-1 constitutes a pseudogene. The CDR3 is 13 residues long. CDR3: CASSVQGAETQYF. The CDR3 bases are TGTGCCAGCAGCGTACAGGGGGCAGAGACCCAGTACTTC.

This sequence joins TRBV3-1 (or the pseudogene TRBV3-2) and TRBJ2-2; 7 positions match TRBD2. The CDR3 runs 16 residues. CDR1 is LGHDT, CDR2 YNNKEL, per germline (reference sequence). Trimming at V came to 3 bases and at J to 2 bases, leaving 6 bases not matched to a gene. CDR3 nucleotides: TGTGCCAGCAGCCAGTCGGGCGGGGGAAACACCGGGGAGCTGTTTTTT. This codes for CASSQSGGGNTGELFF.

The CDR3 DNA sequence: TGCGCCAGCAGTCAATCATCCCAGGGAGGAAAGGGGCCAACTAATGAAAAACTGTTTTTT. Its protein is CASSQSSQGGKGPTNEKLFF. The V call is TRBV23-1, the J call TRBJ1-4, with D perhaps matching TRBD1 (5 bases). TRBV23-1 is filed as an ORF, its function uncertain. The CDR3 has 20 residues. V lost 0 bases and J lost 0, with 20 bases in between.

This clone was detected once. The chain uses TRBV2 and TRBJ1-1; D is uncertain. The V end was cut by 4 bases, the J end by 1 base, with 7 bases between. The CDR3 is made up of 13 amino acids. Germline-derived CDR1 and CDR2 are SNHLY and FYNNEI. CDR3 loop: CASSVQANTEAFF. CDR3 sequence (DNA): TGTGCCAGCAGTGTTCAGGCGAACACTGAAGCTTTCTTT. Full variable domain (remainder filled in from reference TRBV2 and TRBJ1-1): EPEVTQTPSHQVTQMGQEVILRCVPISNHLYFYWYRQILGQKVEFLVSFYNNEISEKSEIFDDQFSVERPDGSNFTLKIRSTKLEDSAMYFCASSVQANTEAFFGQGTRLTVV.

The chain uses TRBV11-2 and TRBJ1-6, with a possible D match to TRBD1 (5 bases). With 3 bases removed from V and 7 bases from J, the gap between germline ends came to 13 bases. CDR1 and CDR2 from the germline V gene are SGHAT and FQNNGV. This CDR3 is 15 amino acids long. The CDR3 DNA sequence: TGTGCCAGCAGCTTCGCGGGGGTCCTAAATTCACCCCTCCACTTT. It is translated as CASSFAGVLNSPLHF.

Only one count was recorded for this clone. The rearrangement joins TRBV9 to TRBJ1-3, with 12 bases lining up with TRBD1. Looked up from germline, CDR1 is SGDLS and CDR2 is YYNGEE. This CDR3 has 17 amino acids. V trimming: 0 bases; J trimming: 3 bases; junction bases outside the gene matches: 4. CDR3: CASSVVGTGGFGNTIYF. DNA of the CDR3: TGTGCCAGCAGCGTAGTGGGGACAGGGGGCTTTGGAAACACCATATATTTT.

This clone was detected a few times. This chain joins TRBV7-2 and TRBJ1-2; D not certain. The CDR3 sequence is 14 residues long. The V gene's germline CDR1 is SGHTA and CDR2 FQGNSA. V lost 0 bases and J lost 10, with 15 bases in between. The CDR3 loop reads CASSLAPAGVNYTF. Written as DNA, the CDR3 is TGTGCCAGCAGCTTAGCCCCGGCTGGAGTCAACTACACCTTC.

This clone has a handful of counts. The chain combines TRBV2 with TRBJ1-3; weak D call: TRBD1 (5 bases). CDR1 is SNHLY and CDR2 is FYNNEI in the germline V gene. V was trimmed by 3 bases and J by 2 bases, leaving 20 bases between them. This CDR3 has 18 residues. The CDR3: CASSDGLGPFGTGNTIYF. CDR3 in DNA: TGTGCCAGCAGTGACGGGCTGGGGCCCTTTGGTACTGGAAACACCATATATTTT.

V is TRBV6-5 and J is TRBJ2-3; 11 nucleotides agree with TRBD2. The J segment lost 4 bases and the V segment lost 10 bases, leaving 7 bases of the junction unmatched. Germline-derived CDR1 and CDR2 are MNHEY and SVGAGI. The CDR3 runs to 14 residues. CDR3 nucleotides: TGTGCCACCAATAGCGGGGGGGCTCCAGATACGCAGTATTTT. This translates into CATNSGGAPDTQYF.

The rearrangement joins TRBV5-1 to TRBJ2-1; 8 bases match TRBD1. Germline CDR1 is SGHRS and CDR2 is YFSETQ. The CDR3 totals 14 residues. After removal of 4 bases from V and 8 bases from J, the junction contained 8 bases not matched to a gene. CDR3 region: CASSGETGVYEQFF. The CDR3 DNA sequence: TGCGCCAGCAGCGGGGAGACAGGGGTGTATGAGCAGTTCTTC.